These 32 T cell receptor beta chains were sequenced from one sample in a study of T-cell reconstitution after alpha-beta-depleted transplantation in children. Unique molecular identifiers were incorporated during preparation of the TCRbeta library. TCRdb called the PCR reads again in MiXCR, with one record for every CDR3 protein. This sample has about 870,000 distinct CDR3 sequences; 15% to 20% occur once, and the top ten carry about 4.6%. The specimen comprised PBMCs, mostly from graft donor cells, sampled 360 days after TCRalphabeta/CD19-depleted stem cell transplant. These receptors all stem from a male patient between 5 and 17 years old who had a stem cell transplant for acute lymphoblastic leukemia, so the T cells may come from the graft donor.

CDR3 bases: TGTGCCAGCAGCCAAGGGTGGGTAGGATCCAACACCGGGGAGCTGTTTTTT. This gives the protein CASSQGWVGSNTGELFF. This rearrangement joins TRBV3-1 to TRBJ2-2; D is ambiguous. The CDR3 contains 17 residues. CDR1 is LGHDT, CDR2 YNNKEL, per germline (reference sequence). Trimming took 1 base from V and 2 from J, leaving 14 bases between them.

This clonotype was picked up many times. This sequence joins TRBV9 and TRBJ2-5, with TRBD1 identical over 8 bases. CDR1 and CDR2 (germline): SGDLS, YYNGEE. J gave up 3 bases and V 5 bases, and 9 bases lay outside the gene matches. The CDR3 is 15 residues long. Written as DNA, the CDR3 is TGTGCCAGCAGTTTACCCGGGACAGGAGAAGAGACCCAGTACTTC. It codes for CASSLPGTGEETQYF.

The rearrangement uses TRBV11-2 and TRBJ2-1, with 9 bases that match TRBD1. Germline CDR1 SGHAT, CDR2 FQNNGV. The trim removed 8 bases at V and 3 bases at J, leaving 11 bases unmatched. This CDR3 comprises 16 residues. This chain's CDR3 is CASGQGQFYCYNEQFF. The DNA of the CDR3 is TGTGCCAGCGGACAGGGGCAGTTTTACTGCTACAATGAGCAGTTCTTC.

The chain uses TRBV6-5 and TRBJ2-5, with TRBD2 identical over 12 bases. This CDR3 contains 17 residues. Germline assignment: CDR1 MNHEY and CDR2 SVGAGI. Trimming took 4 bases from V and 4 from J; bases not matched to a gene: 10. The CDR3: CASSWLAGGPGRETQYF. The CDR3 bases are TGTGCCAGCAGTTGGCTAGCGGGAGGGCCGGGGCGAGAGACCCAGTACTTC.

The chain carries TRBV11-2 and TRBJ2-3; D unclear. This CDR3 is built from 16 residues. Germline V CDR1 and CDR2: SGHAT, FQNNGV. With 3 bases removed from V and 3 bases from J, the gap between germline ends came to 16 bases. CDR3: CASSFPRELQTDTQYF. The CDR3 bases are TGTGCCAGCAGCTTCCCCCGCGAGCTGCAGACAGATACGCAGTATTTT.

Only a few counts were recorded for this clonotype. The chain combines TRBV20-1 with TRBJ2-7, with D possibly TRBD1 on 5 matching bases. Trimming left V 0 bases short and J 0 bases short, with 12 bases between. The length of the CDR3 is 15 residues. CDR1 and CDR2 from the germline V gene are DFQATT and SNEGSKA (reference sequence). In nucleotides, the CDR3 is TGCAGTGCTAGAGATCCTGACAGCTACTCCTACGAGCAGTACTTC. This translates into CSARDPDSYSYEQYF.

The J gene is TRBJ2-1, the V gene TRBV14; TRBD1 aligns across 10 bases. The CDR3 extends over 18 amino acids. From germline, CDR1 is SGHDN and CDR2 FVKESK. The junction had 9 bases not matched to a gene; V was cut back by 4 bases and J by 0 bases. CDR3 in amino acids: CASSLDRGPLSSYNEQFF. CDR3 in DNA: TGTGCCAGCAGCCTCGACAGGGGGCCCTTAAGCTCCTACAATGAGCAGTTCTTC.

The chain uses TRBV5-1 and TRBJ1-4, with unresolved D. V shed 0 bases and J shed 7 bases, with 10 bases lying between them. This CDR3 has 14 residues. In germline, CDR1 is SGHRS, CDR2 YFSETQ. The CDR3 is CASSLEVGVEKLFF. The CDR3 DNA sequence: TGCGCCAGCAGCTTGGAGGTCGGGGTTGAAAAACTGTTTTTT.

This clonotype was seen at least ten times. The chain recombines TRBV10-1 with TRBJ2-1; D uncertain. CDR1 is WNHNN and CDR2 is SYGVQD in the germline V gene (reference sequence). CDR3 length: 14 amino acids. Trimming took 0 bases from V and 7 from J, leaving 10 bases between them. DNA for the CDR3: TGCGCCAGCAGTGAGTCGGCTAGTATTAATGAGCAGTTCTTC. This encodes CASSESASINEQFF.

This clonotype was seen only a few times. CDR3 nucleotide sequence: TGTGCCAGCAGCTTGCAGCCATACTCCTACAATGAGCAGTTCTTC. Protein sequence: CASSLQPYSYNEQFF. The chain uses TRBV7-8 and TRBJ2-1; no definite D call. Germline V gene lookup returns CDR1 SGHVS and CDR2 FQNEAQ. The V and J ends lost 3 bases and 0 bases respectively, with 9 bases between them. The CDR3 is made up of 15 amino acids.

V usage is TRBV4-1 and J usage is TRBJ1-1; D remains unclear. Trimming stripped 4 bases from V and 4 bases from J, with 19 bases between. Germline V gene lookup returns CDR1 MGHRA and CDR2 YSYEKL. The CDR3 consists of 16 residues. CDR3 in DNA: TGCGCCAGCAGCCCGTTGACGGGTCCCCGGGGCACTGAAGCTTTCTTT. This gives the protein CASSPLTGPRGTEAFF.

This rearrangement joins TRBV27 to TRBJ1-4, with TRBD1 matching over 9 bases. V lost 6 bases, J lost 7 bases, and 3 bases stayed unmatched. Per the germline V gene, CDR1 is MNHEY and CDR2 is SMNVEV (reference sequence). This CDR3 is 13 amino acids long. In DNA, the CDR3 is TGTGCCAGCAGACAGGGGGCGGTTGAAAAACTGTTTTTT. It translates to CASRQGAVEKLFF.

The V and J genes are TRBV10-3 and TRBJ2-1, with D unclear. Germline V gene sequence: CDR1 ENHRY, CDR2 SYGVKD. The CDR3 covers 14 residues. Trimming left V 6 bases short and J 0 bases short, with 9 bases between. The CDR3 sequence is CAIRGAFSYNEQFF. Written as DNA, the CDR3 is TGTGCCATCAGAGGCGCCTTCTCCTACAATGAGCAGTTCTTC.

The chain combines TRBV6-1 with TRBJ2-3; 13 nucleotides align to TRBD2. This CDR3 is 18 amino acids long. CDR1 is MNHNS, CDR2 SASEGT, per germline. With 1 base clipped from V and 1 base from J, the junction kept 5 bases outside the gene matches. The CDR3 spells CASSEETSGRARTDTQYF. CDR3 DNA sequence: TGTGCCAGCAGTGAAGAAACTAGCGGGAGGGCCCGCACAGATACGCAGTATTTT.

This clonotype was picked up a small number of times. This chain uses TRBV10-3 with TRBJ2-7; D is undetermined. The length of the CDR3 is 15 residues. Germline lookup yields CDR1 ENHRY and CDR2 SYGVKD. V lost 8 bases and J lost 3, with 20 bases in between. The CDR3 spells CAIGGLLSRYYEQYF. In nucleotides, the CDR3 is TGTGCCATCGGCGGCCTTTTATCCCGCTACTACGAGCAGTACTTC.

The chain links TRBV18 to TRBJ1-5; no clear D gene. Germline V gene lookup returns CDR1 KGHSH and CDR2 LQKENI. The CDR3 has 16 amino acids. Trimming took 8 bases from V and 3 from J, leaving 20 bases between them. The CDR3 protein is CASTLETPRNNQPQHF. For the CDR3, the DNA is TGTGCCAGCACCCTTGAGACACCCAGAAACAATCAGCCCCAGCATTTT. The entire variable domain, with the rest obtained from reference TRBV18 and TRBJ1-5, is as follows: NAGVMQNPRHLVRRRGQEARLRCSPMKGHSHVYWYRQLPEEGLKFMVYLQKENIIDESGMPKERFSAEFPKEGPSILRIQQVVRGDSAAYFCASTLETPRNNQPQHFGDGTRLSIL.

CDR3 amino acids: CASRGQGGDYEQYF. Written as DNA, the CDR3 is TGCGCCAGCCGAGGACAGGGAGGGGACTACGAGCAGTACTTC. V and J are TRBV5-1 and TRBJ2-7, with D maybe TRBD1 (8 bases). The CDR3 runs to 14 residues. CDR1 SGHRS and CDR2 YFSETQ come from the germline V gene. The germline V and J ends were trimmed by 7 bases and 3 bases, with 17 bases remaining between them. The variable domain in full, with the rest retrieved from reference TRBV5-1 and TRBJ2-7, is KAGVTQTPRYLIKTRGQQVTLSCSPISGHRSVSWYQQTPGQGLQFLFEYFSETQRNKGNFPGRFSGRQFSNSRSEMNVSTLELGDSALYLCASRGQGGDYEQYFGPGTRLTVT.

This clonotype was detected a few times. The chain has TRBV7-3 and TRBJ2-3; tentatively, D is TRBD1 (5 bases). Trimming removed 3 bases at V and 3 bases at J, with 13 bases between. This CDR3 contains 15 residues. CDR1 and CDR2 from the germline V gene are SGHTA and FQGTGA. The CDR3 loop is CASSFDPTGTDTQYF. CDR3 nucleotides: TGTGCCAGCAGCTTCGATCCAACAGGAACAGATACGCAGTATTTT.

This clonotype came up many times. The CDR3 bases are TGCGCCAGCAGCTTGGACAGGGTCTCCCTGGGCATTCAGTACTTC. Translated, it gives CASSLDRVSLGIQYF. The chain employs TRBV5-1 and TRBJ2-4; possibly TRBD1 for D (6 bases). Germline lookup yields CDR1 SGHRS and CDR2 YFSETQ. The CDR3 is made up of 15 amino acids. The ends were cut back, 0 bases at V and 9 bases at J, with 16 bases in the middle.

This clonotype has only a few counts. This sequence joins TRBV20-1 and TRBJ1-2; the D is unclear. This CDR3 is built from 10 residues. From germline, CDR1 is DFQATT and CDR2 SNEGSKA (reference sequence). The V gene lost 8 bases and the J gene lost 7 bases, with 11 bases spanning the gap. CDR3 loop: CSRNRGGYTF. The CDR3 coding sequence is TGCAGTCGAAACCGAGGTGGCTACACCTTC.

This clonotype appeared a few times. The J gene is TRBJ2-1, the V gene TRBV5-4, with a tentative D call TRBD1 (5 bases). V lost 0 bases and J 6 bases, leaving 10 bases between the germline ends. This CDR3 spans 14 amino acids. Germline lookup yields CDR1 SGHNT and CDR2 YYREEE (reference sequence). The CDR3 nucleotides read TGTGCCAGCAGCTTGGGGGGCGGTTTCAATGAGCAGTTCTTC. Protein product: CASSLGGGFNEQFF.

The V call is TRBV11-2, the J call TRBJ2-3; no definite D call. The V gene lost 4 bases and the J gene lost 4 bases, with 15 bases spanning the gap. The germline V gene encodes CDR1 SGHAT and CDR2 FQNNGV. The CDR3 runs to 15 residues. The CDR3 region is CASSWGPAQADTQYF. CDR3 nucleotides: TGTGCCAGCAGCTGGGGTCCGGCCCAGGCAGATACGCAGTATTTT.

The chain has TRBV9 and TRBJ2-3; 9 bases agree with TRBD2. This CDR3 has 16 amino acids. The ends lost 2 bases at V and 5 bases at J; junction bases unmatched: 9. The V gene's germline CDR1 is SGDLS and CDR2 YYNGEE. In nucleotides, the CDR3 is TGTGCCAGCAGCGTTCTCTCCAGCGGGAGGTTAGATACGCAGTATTTT. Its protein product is CASSVLSSGRLDTQYF.

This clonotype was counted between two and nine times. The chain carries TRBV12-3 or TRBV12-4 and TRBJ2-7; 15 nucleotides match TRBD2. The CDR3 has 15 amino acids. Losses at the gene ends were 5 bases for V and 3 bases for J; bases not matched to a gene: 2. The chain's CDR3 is CASSGTSGRIYEQYF. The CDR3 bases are TGTGCCAGCAGTGGGACTAGCGGGAGGATCTACGAGCAGTACTTC.

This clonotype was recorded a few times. The CDR3 region is CSVDEATGELFF. CDR3 nucleotide sequence: TGCAGCGTCGACGAAGCCACCGGGGAGCTGTTTTTT. V gene TRBV29-1 combines with J gene TRBJ2-2; D is unresolved. CDR3 length: 12 amino acids. V lost 6 bases and J 4 bases, leaving 9 bases between the germline ends. Germline CDR1 and CDR2: SQVTM and ANQGSEA.

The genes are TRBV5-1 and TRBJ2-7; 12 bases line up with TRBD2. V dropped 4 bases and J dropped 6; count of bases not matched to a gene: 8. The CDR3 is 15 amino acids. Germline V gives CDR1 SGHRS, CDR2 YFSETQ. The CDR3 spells CASSALAGGPAEQYF. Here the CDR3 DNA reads TGCGCCAGCAGCGCGCTAGCGGGAGGGCCCGCCGAGCAGTACTTC.

CDR3 amino acids: CASRHSLAGGINEQFF. CDR3 in DNA: TGTGCCAGCAGGCACTCACTAGCGGGAGGCATCAATGAGCAGTTCTTC. The chain employs TRBV12-3 or TRBV12-4 and TRBJ2-1, with TRBD2 matching over 12 bases. Germline trimming cut 6 bases from V and 6 bases from J; bases unmatched to any gene: 9. The CDR3 consists of 16 residues.

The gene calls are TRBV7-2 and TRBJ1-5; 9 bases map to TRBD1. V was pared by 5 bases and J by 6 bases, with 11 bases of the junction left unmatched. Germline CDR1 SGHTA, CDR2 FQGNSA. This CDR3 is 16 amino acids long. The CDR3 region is CASSALGQGFIQPQHF. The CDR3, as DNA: TGTGCCAGCAGCGCCTTGGGACAGGGCTTCATTCAGCCCCAGCATTTT. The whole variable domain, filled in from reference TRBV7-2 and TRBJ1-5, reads GAGVSQSPSNKVTEKGKDVELRCDPISGHTALYWYRQSLGQGLEFLIYFQGNSAPDKSGLPSDRFSAERTGGSVSTLTIQRTQQEDSAVYLCASSALGQGFIQPQHFGDGTRLSIL.

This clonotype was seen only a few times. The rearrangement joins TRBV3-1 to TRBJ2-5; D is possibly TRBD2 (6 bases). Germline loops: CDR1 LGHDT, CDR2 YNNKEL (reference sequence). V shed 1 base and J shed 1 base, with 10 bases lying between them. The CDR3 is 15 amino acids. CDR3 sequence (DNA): TGTGCCAGCAGCCAAGGCCTAGCGTCCCAAGAGACCCAGTACTTC. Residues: CASSQGLASQETQYF.

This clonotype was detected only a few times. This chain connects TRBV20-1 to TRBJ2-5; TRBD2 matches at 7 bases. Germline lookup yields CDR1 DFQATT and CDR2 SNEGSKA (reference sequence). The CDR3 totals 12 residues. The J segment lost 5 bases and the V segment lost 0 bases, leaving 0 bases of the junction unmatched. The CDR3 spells CSAREREETQYF. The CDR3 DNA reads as TGCAGTGCTAGAGAGCGGGAGGAGACCCAGTACTTC.

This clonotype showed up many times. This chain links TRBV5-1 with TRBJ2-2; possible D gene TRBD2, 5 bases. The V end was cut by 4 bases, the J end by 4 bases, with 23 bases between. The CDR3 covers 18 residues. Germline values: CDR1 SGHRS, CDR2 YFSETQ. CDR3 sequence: CASSQTRGLHLITGELFF. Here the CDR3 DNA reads TGCGCCAGCAGCCAAACCCGGGGTCTCCATCTTATCACCGGGGAGCTGTTTTTT.

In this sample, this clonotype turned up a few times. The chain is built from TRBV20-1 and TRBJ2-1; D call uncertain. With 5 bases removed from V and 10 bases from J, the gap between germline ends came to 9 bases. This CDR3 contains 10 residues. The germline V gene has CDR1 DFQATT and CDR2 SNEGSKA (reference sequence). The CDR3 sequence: CSARMEEQFF. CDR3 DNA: TGCAGTGCTCGAATGGAGGAGCAGTTCTTC.